This record looks at one T cell receptor beta chain sequence and its context. Clones were read by immunoSEQ multiplex PCR, and TCRdb kept only the in-frame ones, dropping some. The table has 200,000 to 250,000 clones, 88% seen once; the top ten hold roughly 2.5%. This entry belongs to a study of blood T cell repertoires in COVID-19. There are 15 residues in the CDR3. J was trimmed by 7 bases and V by 3 bases; bases with no gene match: 8. Per germline, CDR1 SGHTS and CDR2 YDEGEE. This TCR was sampled from an older woman with acute or convalescent COVID-19. The sequencing sample was made of peripheral blood. This chain connects TRBV5-8 to TRBJ2-2, with TRBD1 matching 8 bases. This CDR3 reads CASSYDRGGGGELFF. The CDR3 DNA follows: TGTGCCAGCAGCTACGACAGGGGAGGAGGCGGGGAGCTGTTTTTT.